The 24 T cell receptor beta chains given below trace back to one sample, sequenced in a study of cytomegalovirus exposure and HLA in healthy donors. Data came from immunoSEQ multiplex PCR; TCRdb stores just in-frame clones and leaves some out. The sample lists 150,000 to 170,000 clones, around 84% seen once, with 2.1% in the top ten. The material sequenced was PBMCs. The receptors were gathered from a human donor in good health.

The V gene is TRBV6-5, the J gene TRBJ2-7; 12 nucleotides line up with TRBD1. This CDR3 region has 14 residues. V shed 4 bases, J shed 6 bases, and the junction held 4 bases outside the gene matches. CDR1 MNHEY and CDR2 SVGAGI come from the germline V gene. The CDR3 DNA follows: TGTGCCAGCAGTTGGGGACAGGGGGCTATCGAGCAGTACTTC. This codes for CASSWGQGAIEQYF.

The chain is built from TRBV5-1 and TRBJ1-1; D not resolved. V gave up 4 bases and J gave up 1 base, with 11 bases separating them. Germline CDR1 reads SGHRS; CDR2 reads YFSETQ. The CDR3 sequence is 14 residues long. The CDR3 region is CASSAVAGNTEAFF. The CDR3 region has the DNA TGCGCCAGCAGCGCCGTGGCTGGGAACACTGAAGCTTTCTTT.

V usage is TRBV18 and J usage is TRBJ1-2; D gene uncertain. V was shortened by 2 bases and J by 3 bases, with 10 bases between the two germline ends. Looked up from germline, CDR1 is KGHSH and CDR2 is LQKENI. The CDR3 covers 14 residues. The DNA of the CDR3 is TGTGCCAGCTCACCAATACGGGGAGACTATGGCTACACCTTC. It specifies CASSPIRGDYGYTF.

V and J are TRBV29-1 and TRBJ2-1; TRBD1 aligns across 8 bases. Unmatched junction bases numbered 14, after V lost 7 bases and J lost 9 bases. The CDR3 runs to 14 residues. CDR1 and CDR2 (germline): SQVTM, ANQGSEA. The CDR3 loop reads CSERDRMGRGEQFF. The CDR3 DNA reads TGCAGCGAACGGGACAGGATGGGCCGAGGTGAGCAGTTCTTC.

This chain links TRBV6-1 with TRBJ2-5; 10 bases map to TRBD2. This CDR3 has 15 residues. Unmatched junction bases numbered 7, after V lost 3 bases and J lost 6 bases. Germline V CDR1 and CDR2: MNHNS, SASEGT. CDR3 nucleotide sequence: TGTGCCAGCAGTGACCAGCGGGAGGGTAGAAAGACCCAGTACTTC. This translates into CASSDQREGRKTQYF.

V and J are TRBV4-2 and TRBJ1-5, with D perhaps matching TRBD1 (5 bases). Germline CDR1 is LGHNA and CDR2 is YNFKEQ. Trimming took off 0 bases at V and 6 bases at J, with 12 bases between the two ends. The CDR3 loop spans 15 amino acids. CDR3 DNA: TGTGCCAGCAGCCAAGATAGGTACGACAGTCAGCCCCAGCATTTT. Its translation is CASSQDRYDSQPQHF.

V is TRBV11-2 and J is TRBJ2-7; 14 nucleotides line up with TRBD2. CDR3 length equals 16 residues. The V and J ends lost 5 bases and 3 bases, in that order; junction bases with no gene match: 6. The V gene's germline CDR1 is SGHAT and CDR2 FQNNGV. CDR3 region: CASSVRLAGGNYEQYF. The CDR3 nucleotides are TGTGCCAGCAGCGTACGACTAGCGGGAGGGAACTACGAGCAGTACTTC.

The V call is TRBV19, the J call TRBJ1-5; no firm D call. Deletions cut 1 base from V and 7 bases from J, with 8 bases between. Germline CDR1 is LNHDA and CDR2 is SQIVND (reference sequence). The CDR3 extends over 13 amino acids. The CDR3 DNA follows: TGTGCCAGTAGTATAGCCCTTTCCCAGCCCCAGCATTTT. Amino acid sequence: CASSIALSQPQHF.

The chain carries TRBV7-2 and TRBJ2-3; 15 bases are shared with TRBD2. The V gene's germline CDR1 is SGHTA and CDR2 FQGNSA. After removal of 3 bases from V and 3 bases from J, the junction contained 1 base not matched to a gene. CDR3 length: 16 amino acids. The CDR3: CASSLGTSGGTDTQYF. The CDR3 DNA reads TGTGCCAGCAGCTTGGGGACTAGCGGGGGGACAGATACGCAGTATTTT.

The chain links TRBV11-1 to TRBJ1-2, with TRBD1 matching over 8 bases. After removal of 5 bases from V and 12 bases from J, the junction contained 8 bases not matched to a gene. Germline-derived CDR1 and CDR2 are SGHAT and FQDESV (reference sequence). The CDR3 has 12 amino acids. CDR3 sequence: CASSQRNRGNTF. CDR3 nucleotides: TGTGCCAGCAGCCAGAGAAACAGGGGGAACACCTTC.

V gene TRBV30 combines with J gene TRBJ2-7; 8 nucleotides line up with TRBD2. Germline CDR1 GTSNPN, CDR2 SVGIG (reference sequence). The length of the CDR3 is 16 residues. With 2 bases clipped from V and 1 base from J, the junction kept 10 bases outside the gene matches. In DNA, the CDR3 is TGTGCCTGGAGTCCTCTCGCGGGAGGTATATCCTACGAGCAGTACTTC. Encoded protein: CAWSPLAGGISYEQYF.

This clone was seen a single time. The chain joins TRBV27 to TRBJ2-1; perhaps TRBD2 as D (6 bases). Germline V lookup: CDR1 MNHEY, CDR2 SMNVEV (reference sequence). The germline V and J ends were trimmed by 2 bases and 6 bases, with 14 bases remaining between them. This CDR3 is 15 amino acids long. CDR3 sequence reads: CASSLAPTSPNEQFF. CDR3 in DNA: TGTGCCAGCAGTTTAGCCCCGACTAGTCCCAATGAGCAGTTCTTC.

The rearrangement uses TRBV14 and TRBJ2-7; D is perhaps TRBD1 (6 bases). Trimming removed 3 bases at V and 2 bases at J, with 14 bases between. The CDR3 is made up of 15 amino acids. The germline CDR1 and CDR2 sequences are SGHDN and FVKESK. CDR3 sequence reads: CASSQTGQVPYEQYF. CDR3 DNA: TGTGCCAGCAGCCAGACAGGCCAGGTCCCCTACGAGCAGTACTTC.

The chain uses TRBV7-9 and TRBJ2-2; D not resolved. V lost 0 bases, J lost 6 bases, and 11 bases lay in between. Germline CDR1 is SEHNR and CDR2 is FQNEAQ (reference sequence). CDR3 length equals 15 residues. CDR3 nucleotides: TGTGCCAGCAGCTTAGCCAGTATCAGTGCCGGGGAGCTGTTTTTT. Translated, it gives CASSLASISAGELFF. Full variable domain (outside the CDR3, taken from reference TRBV7-9 and TRBJ2-2): DTGVSQNPRHKITKRGQNVTFRCDPISEHNRLYWYRQTLGQGPEFLTYFQNEAQLEKSRLLSDRFSAERPKGSFSTLEIQRTEQGDSAMYLCASSLASISAGELFFGEGSRLTVL.

The V gene is TRBV5-4, the J gene TRBJ1-1, with 8 nucleotides matching TRBD1. V lost 1 base and J lost 3; bases outside the gene matches: 5. Germline CDR1 is SGHNT and CDR2 is YYREEE (reference sequence). The CDR3 runs 15 residues. CDR3 DNA sequence: TGTGCCAGCAGCTTGCAGACAGGGGCAGACACTGAAGCTTTCTTT. This encodes CASSLQTGADTEAFF.

CDR3 amino acids: CASSRAGGDNQPQHF. As DNA, the CDR3 is TGCGCCAGCAGCCGAGCGGGGGGGGACAATCAGCCCCAGCATTTT. V and J are TRBV4-1 and TRBJ1-5, with a tentative D call TRBD1 (5 bases). CDR3 length: 15 amino acids. The germline gives CDR1 MGHRA, CDR2 YSYEKL. The V end lost 4 bases, the J end lost 3 bases, and 13 bases lay between the germline ends.

This chain links TRBV27 with TRBJ2-7; D unresolved. Germline CDR1 and CDR2: MNHEY and SMNVEV (reference sequence). Trimming took off 1 base at V and 0 bases at J, with 7 bases between the two ends. The CDR3 runs to 14 residues. This chain's CDR3 is CASSLYESSYEQYF. DNA of the CDR3: TGTGCCAGCAGTTTATATGAGAGCTCCTACGAGCAGTACTTC.

The chain employs TRBV5-4 and TRBJ2-2; no clear D gene. Germline lookup yields CDR1 SGHNT and CDR2 YYREEE (reference sequence). The V gene lost 4 bases and the J gene lost 3 bases, with 7 bases spanning the gap. This CDR3 is built from 13 residues. CDR3 DNA sequence: TGTGCCAGCAGCCGGAGAGACACCGGGGAGCTGTTTTTT. It codes for CASSRRDTGELFF.

This chain joins TRBV4-3 and TRBJ1-2; 9 bases line up with TRBD1. The V and J ends lost 7 bases and 4 bases, in that order; junction bases with no gene match: 13. Germline assignment: CDR1 LGHNA and CDR2 YSLEER. The CDR3 is 16 amino acids. DNA of the CDR3: TGCGCCAGCAACCGGGACAGGGTTATCGGGGGCTATGGCTACACCTTC. It encodes CASNRDRVIGGYGYTF.

The J gene is TRBJ2-5, the V gene TRBV11-3, with 9 bases matching TRBD2. Losses at the gene ends were 5 bases for V and 4 bases for J; bases not matched to a gene: 20. CDR1 and CDR2 (germline): SGHNT, YENEEA. This CDR3 is 19 amino acids long. The CDR3 region is CASSHSLSSGDWVRETQYF. The CDR3 DNA reads TGTGCCAGCAGCCACTCCTTGTCTAGCGGGGACTGGGTAAGAGAGACCCAGTACTTC.

The chain is built from TRBV7-2 and TRBJ2-3; TRBD2 agrees at 10 bases. This CDR3 is built from 16 residues. CDR1 SGHTA and CDR2 FQGNSA come from the germline V gene. The trim removed 4 bases at V and 7 bases at J, leaving 11 bases unmatched. The CDR3 protein is CASSSTATSGSNTQYF. The CDR3 DNA follows: TGTGCCAGCAGCTCAACGGCGACTAGCGGGTCGAATACGCAGTATTTT.

The chain links TRBV6-1 to TRBJ1-5; TRBD1 might be the D (5 bases). Deletions cut 6 bases from V and 1 base from J, with 13 bases between. The CDR3 has 15 amino acids. Germline CDR1 is MNHNS and CDR2 is SASEGT. The CDR3 DNA follows: TGTGCCAGCAGACCACCAGGGAAAAGCAATCAGCCCCAGCATTTT. Translating gives CASRPPGKSNQPQHF.

Only one count was recorded for this clone. This rearrangement joins TRBV6-5 to TRBJ1-3; 8 positions match TRBD1. Looked up from germline, CDR1 is MNHEY and CDR2 is SVGAGI. The V gene end was trimmed by 8 bases and the J gene end by 0 bases; junction bases not matched to a gene: 6. This CDR3 is 15 amino acids long. The DNA of the CDR3 is TGTGCCAGCGGTAGACAGGGGAGCTCTGGAAACACCATATATTTT. Protein sequence: CASGRQGSSGNTIYF.

The V call is TRBV5-6, the J call TRBJ2-7; D gene ambiguous. Germline CDR1 reads SGHDT; CDR2 reads YYEEEE. The CDR3 runs 15 residues. V was shortened by 4 bases and J by 2 bases, with 16 bases between the two germline ends. CDR3 region: CASSLLGGMPYEQYF. CDR3 bases: TGTGCCAGCAGCCTCCTTGGCGGCATGCCCTACGAGCAGTACTTC.